This T cell receptor (beta chain) was captured in a study of vaccination effects on CD4 cells after COVID-19. The CDR3 loop spans 16 amino acids. V dropped 0 bases and J dropped 8 bases, with 18 bases sitting between them. CDR1 and CDR2 (germline): SGHTS, YDEGEE. A remark on this clone: The antigen is unknown.

Study findings and constraints: Few convalescent patients, and no early post-infection timepoints, were available to the study.

Clones were read by immunoSEQ multiplex PCR, and TCRdb kept only the in-frame ones, dropping some. The table includes more than 45,000 clones, more than 75% detected once. Viral peptide pools were used in the ViraFEST assay to expand antigen-specific CD4+ T cells, and sequencing came afterward. Culture proceeded for more than 8 days, and CD4+ T cells were then isolated. Documented for the person is a PCR-confirmed SARS-CoV-2 infection occurring between March and December 2020. Half of the medium was exchanged for IL-2 medium on both days 3 and 7. Sequenced material: CD4+ T cells from PBMCs cultured with HIV peptides, taken before COVID-19 vaccination. Indicated subset: HIV-1 Nef peptide pool negative control/reference culture. The receptor comes from a human donor who had a prior SARS-CoV-2 infection. The chain is built from TRBV5-8 and TRBJ1-5; D uncertain. As DNA, the CDR3 is TGTGCCAGCAGCTTGGTCGGGCCGGGGAGTTGGGAGCCCCAGCATTTT. It is translated as CASSLVGPGSWEPQHF.